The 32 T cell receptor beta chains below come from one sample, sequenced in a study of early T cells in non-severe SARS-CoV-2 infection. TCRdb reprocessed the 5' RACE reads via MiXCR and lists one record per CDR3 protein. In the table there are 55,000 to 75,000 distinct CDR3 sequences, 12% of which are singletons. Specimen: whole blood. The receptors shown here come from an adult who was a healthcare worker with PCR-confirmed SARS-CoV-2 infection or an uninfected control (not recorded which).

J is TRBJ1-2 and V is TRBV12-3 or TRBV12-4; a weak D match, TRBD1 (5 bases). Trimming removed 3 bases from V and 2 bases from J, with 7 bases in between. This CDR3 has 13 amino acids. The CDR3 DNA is TGTGCCAGCAGTTTGGGGGGGAACTATGGCTACACCTTC. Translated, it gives CASSLGGNYGYTF.

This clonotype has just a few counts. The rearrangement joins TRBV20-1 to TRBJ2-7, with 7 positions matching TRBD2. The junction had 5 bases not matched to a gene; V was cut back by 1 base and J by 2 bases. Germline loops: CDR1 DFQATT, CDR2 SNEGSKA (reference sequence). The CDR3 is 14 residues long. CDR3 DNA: TGCAGTGCTAGAGGGGAGGGGAGAGCCTACGAGCAGTACTTC. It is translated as CSARGEGRAYEQYF.

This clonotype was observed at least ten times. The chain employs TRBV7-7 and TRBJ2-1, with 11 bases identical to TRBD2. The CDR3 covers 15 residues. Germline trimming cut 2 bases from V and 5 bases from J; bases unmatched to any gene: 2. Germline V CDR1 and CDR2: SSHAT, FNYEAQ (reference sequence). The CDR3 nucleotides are TGTGCCAGCAGCTTAACTAGCGGGAGAAACAATGAGCAGTTCTTC. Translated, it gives CASSLTSGRNNEQFF.

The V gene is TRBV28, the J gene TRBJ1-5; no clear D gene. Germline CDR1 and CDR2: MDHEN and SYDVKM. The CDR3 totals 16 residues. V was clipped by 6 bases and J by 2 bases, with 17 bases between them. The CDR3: CASRTNSFEGNQPQHF. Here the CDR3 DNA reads TGTGCCAGCAGGACCAACAGCTTTGAGGGCAATCAGCCCCAGCATTTT. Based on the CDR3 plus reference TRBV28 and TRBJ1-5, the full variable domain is DVKVTQSSRYLVKRTGEKVFLECVQDMDHENMFWYRQDPGLGLRLIYFSYDVKMKEKGDIPEGYSVSREKKERFSLILESASTNQTSMYLCASRTNSFEGNQPQHFGDGTRLSIL.

CDR3 DNA: TGCAGTGCTAGTGCTACCGGGGGACTAGCGTACTACAATGAGCAGTTCTTC. Amino acids: CSASATGGLAYYNEQFF. J is TRBJ2-1 and V is TRBV20-1; TRBD2 aligns across 10 bases. J lost 3 bases, V lost 3 bases, and 11 bases had no gene match. This CDR3 region has 17 residues. Per the germline V gene, CDR1 is DFQATT and CDR2 is SNEGSKA (reference sequence).

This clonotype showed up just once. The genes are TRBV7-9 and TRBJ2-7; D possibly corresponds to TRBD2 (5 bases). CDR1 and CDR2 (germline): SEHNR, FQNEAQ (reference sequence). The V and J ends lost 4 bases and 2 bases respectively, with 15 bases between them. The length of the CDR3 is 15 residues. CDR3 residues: CASSSRGLDPYEQYF. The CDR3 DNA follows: TGTGCCAGCAGCTCCCGGGGTCTCGACCCCTACGAGCAGTACTTC. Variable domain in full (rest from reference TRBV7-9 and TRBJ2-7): DTGVSQNPRHKITKRGQNVTFRCDPISEHNRLYWYRQTLGQGPEFLTYFQNEAQLEKSRLLSDRFSAERPKGSFSTLEIQRTEQGDSAMYLCASSSRGLDPYEQYFGPGTRLTVT.

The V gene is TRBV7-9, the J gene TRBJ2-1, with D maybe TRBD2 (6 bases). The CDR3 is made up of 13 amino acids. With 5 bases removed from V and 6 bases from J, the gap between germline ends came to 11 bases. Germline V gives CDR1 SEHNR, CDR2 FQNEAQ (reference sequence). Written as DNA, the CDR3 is TGTGCCAGCAGCCCCGGGACTCCCAATGAGCAGTTCTTC. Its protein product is CASSPGTPNEQFF.

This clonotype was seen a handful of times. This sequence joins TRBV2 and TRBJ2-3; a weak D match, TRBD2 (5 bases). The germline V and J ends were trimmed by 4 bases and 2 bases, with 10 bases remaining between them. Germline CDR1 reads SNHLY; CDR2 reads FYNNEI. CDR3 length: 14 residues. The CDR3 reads CASSAGLYTDTQYF. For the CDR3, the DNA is TGTGCCAGCAGTGCCGGACTTTACACAGATACGCAGTATTTT.

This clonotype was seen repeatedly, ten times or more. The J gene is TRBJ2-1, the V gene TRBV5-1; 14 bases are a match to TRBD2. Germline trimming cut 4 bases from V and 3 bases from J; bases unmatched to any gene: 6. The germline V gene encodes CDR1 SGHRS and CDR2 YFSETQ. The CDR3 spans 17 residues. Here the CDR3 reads CASSPGLAGVLYNEQFF. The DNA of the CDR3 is TGCGCCAGCAGCCCGGGACTAGCGGGAGTACTCTACAATGAGCAGTTCTTC.

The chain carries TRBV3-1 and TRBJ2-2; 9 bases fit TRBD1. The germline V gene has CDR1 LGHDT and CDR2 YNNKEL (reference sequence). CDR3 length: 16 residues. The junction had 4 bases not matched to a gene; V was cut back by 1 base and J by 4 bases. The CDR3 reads CASSQGWTGVTGELFF. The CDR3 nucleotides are TGTGCCAGCAGCCAAGGGTGGACAGGGGTCACCGGGGAGCTGTTTTTT.

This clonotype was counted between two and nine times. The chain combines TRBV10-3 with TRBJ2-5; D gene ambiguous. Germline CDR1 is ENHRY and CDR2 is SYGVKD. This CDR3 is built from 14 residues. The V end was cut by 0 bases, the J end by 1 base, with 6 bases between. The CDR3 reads CAISESGVQETQYF. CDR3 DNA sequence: TGTGCCATCAGTGAGTCTGGGGTCCAAGAGACCCAGTACTTC.

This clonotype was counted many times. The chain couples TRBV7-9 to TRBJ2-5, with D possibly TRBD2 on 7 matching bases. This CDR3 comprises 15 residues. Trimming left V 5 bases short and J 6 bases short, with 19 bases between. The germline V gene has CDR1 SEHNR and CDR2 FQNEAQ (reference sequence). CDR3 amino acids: CASSPRGGPEKTQYF. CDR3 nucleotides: TGTGCCAGCAGCCCTAGGGGGGGTCCGGAGAAGACCCAGTACTTC.

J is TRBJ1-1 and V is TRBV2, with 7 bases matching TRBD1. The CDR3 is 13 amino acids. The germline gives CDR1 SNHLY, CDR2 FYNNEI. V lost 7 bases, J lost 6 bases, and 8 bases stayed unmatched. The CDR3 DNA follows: TGTGCCAGCAATAACCAGGGGGGGGCTGAAGCTTTCTTT. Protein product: CASNNQGGAEAFF.

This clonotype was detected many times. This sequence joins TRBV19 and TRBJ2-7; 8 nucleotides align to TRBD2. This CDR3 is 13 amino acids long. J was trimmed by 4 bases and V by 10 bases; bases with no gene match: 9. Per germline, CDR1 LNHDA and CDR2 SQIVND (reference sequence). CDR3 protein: CATATSGGYEQYF. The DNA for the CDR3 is TGTGCCACCGCCACCAGCGGGGGTTACGAGCAGTACTTC.

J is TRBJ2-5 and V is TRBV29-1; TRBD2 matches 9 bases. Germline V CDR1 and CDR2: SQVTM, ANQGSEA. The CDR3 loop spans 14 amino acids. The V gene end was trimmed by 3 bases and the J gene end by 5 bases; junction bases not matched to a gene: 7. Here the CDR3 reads CSVEDSGSKETQYF. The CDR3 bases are TGCAGCGTTGAGGATAGCGGGAGTAAGGAGACCCAGTACTTC.

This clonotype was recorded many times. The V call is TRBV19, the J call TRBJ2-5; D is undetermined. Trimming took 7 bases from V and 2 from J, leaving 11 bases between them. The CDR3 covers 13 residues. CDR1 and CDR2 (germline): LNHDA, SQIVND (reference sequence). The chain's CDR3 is CASTVRRQETQYF. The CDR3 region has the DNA TGTGCCAGTACGGTACGACGGCAAGAGACCCAGTACTTC.

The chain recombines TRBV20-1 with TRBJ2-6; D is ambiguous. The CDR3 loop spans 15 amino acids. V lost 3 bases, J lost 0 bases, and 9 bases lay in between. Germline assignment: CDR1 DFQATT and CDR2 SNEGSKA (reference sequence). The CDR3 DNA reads TGCAGTGCTAGCTCACCTAACTCTGGGGCCAACGTCCTGACTTTC. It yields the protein CSASSPNSGANVLTF.

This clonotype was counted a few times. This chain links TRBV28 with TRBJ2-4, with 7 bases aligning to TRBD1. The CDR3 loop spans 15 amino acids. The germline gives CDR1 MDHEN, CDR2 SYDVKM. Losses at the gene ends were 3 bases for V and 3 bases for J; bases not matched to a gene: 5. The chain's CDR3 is CASSLIGTDKNIQYF. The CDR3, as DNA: TGTGCCAGCAGTTTGATCGGGACAGACAAAAACATTCAGTACTTC.

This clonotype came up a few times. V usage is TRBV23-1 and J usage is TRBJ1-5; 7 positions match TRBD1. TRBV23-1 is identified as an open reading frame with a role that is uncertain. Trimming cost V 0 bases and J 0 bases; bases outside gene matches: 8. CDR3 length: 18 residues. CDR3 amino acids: CASSQSSGTVISNQPQHF. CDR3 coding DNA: TGCGCCAGCAGTCAATCCTCCGGGACAGTCATTAGCAATCAGCCCCAGCATTTT.

CDR3 nucleotides: TGTGCCAGCAGCTTAGCGATCAGCACTGAAGCTTTCTTT. This translates into CASSLAISTEAFF. The gene calls are TRBV11-1 and TRBJ1-1; D is unresolved. CDR1 SGHAT and CDR2 FQDESV come from the germline V gene (reference sequence). V was cut by 0 bases and J by 4 bases, with 6 bases left in between. The CDR3 spans 13 residues.

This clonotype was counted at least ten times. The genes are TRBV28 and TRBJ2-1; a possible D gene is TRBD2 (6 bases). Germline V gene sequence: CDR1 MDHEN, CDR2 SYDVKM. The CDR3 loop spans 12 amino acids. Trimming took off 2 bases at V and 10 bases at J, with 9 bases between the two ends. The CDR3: CASSLGGREQFF. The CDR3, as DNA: TGTGCCAGCAGTTTAGGTGGGAGGGAGCAGTTCTTC.

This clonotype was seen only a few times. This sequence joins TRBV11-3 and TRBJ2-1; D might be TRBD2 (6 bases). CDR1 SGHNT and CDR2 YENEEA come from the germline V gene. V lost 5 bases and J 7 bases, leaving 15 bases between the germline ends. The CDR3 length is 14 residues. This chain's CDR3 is CASSQGAGPNEQFF. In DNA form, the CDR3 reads TGTGCCAGCAGCCAAGGGGCGGGGCCGAATGAGCAGTTCTTC.

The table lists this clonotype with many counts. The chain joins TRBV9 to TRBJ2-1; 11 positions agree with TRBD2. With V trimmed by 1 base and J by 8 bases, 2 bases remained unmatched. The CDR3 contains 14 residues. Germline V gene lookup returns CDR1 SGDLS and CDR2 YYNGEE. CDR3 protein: CASSVLAGGHEQFF. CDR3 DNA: TGTGCCAGCAGCGTACTAGCGGGAGGCCATGAGCAGTTCTTC. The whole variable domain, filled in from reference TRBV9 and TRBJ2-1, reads DSGVTQTPKHLITATGQRVTLRCSPRSGDLSVYWYQQSLDQGLQFLIQYYNGEERAKGNILERFSAQQFPDLHSELNLSSLELGDSALYFCASSVLAGGHEQFFGPGTRLTVL.

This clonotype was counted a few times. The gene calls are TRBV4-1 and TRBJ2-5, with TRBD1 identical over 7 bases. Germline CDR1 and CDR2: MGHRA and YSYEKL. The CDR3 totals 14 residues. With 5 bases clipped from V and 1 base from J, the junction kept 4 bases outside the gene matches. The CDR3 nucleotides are TGCGCCAGCAGCACGACAGGGAGCCAAGAGACCCAGTACTTC. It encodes CASSTTGSQETQYF.

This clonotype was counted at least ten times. CDR3 protein: CASSHRLAGNNEQFF. The DNA for the CDR3 is TGTGCCAGCAGCCATCGCCTAGCGGGGAACAATGAGCAGTTCTTC. The chain has TRBV3-1 and TRBJ2-1, with 9 bases matching TRBD2. The CDR3 has 15 amino acids. Germline V gene data show CDR1 as LGHDT and CDR2 as YNNKEL (reference sequence). With 3 bases clipped from V and 5 bases from J, the junction kept 5 bases outside the gene matches.

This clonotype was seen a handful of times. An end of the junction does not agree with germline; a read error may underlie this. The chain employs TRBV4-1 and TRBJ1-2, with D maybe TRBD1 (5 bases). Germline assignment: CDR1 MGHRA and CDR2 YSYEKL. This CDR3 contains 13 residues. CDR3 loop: CASSPGPTGGRAF. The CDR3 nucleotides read TGCGCCAGCAGCCCGGGGCCCACGGGCGGTCGCGCCTTC.

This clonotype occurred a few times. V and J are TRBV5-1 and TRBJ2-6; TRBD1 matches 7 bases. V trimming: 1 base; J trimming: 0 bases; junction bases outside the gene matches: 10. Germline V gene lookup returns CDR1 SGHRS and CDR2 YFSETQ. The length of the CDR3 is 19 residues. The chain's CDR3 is CASSLSQTGLNSGANVLTF. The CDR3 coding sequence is TGCGCCAGCAGCTTGAGTCAGACAGGGCTCAACTCTGGGGCCAACGTCCTGACTTTC.

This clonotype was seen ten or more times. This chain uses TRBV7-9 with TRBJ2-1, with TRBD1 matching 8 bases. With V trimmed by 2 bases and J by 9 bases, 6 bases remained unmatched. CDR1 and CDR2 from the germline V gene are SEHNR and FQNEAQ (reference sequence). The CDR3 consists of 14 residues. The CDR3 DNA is TGTGCCAGCAGCTTAACGGGACAGGTCGGTGAGCAGTTCTTC. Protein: CASSLTGQVGEQFF.

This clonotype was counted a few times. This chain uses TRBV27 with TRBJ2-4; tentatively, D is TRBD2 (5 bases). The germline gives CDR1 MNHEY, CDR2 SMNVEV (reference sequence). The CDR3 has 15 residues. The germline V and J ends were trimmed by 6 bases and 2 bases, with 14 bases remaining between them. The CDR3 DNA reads TGTGCCAGCAGGTCCGAGGGCCTAACCAAAAACATTCAGTACTTC. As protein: CASRSEGLTKNIQYF.

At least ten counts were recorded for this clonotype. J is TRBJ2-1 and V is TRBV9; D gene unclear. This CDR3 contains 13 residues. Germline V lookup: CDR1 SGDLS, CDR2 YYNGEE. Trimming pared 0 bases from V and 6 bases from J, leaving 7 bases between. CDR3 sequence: CASSVVSGNEQFF. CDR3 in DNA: TGTGCCAGCAGCGTAGTCTCCGGCAATGAGCAGTTCTTC.

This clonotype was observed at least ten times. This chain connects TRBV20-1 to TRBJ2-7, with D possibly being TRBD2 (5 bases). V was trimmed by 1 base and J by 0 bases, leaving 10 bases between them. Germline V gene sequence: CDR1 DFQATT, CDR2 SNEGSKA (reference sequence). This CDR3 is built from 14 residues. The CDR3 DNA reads TGCAGTGCTAGAGTTCAAAGCGGCTCCTACGAGCAGTACTTC. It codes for CSARVQSGSYEQYF.

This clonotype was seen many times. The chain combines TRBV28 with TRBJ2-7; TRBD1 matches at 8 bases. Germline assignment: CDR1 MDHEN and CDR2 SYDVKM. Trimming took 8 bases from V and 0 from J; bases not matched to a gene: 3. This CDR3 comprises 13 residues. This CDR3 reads CASRDRGSYEQYF. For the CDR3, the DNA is TGTGCCAGCCGAGACAGGGGCTCCTACGAGCAGTACTTC.